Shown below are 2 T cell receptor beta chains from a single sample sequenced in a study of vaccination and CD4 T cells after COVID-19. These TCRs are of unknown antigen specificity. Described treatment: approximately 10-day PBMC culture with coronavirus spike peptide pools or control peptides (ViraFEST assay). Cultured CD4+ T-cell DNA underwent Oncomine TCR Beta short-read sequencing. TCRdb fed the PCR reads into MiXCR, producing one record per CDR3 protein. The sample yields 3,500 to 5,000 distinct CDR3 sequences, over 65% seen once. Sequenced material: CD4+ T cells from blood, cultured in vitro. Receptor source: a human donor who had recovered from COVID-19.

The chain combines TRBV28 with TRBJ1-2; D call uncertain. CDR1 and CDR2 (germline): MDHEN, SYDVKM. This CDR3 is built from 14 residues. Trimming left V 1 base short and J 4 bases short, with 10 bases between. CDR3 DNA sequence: TGTGCCAGCAGTTTATCTAGCGGCTTCTATGGCTACACCTTC. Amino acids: CASSLSSGFYGYTF.

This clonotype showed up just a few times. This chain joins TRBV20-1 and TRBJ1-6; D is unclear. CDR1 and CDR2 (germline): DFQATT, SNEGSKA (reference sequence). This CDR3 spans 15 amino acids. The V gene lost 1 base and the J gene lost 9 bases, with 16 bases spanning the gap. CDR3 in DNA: TGCAGTGCTAGAGTGCCGCTAAATAAGGGTTCACCCCTCCACTTT. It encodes CSARVPLNKGSPLHF.